These 30 T cell receptor beta chains share one sample of origin, sequenced in a study of cytomegalovirus exposure and HLA in healthy donors. TCRdb's copy holds only in-frame clones and misses some; the assay was immunoSEQ multiplex PCR. Of almost 65,000 clones detected, around 89% appear once; the ten largest clones hold over 1.5%. Source material: PBMCs. The receptors originated from a woman in her late teens or twenties in good health and CMV-seronegative.

The gene calls are TRBV19 and TRBJ2-1, with 15 bases that match TRBD2. With V trimmed by 7 bases and J by 8 bases, 15 bases remained unmatched. CDR3 length: 18 amino acids. Per the germline V gene, CDR1 is LNHDA and CDR2 is SQIVND (reference sequence). The CDR3 here is CASTSPDPGLAGGDEQFF. Written as DNA, the CDR3 is TGTGCCAGTACCTCACCCGACCCGGGACTAGCGGGAGGCGATGAGCAGTTCTTC.

This clone was counted between two and nine times. The rearrangement uses TRBV20-1 and TRBJ1-2; a weak D match, TRBD1 (5 bases). The V gene's germline CDR1 is DFQATT and CDR2 SNEGSKA (reference sequence). This CDR3 contains 11 residues. The ends were cut back, 8 bases at V and 7 bases at J, with 14 bases in the middle. As DNA, the CDR3 is TGCAGTCCCGAAGTGGGGCTTGGCTACACCTTC. This translates into CSPEVGLGYTF.

This sequence joins TRBV4-2 and TRBJ1-2; D is unclear. The CDR3 covers 14 residues. The V end was cut by 0 bases, the J end by 4 bases, with 9 bases between. Germline CDR1 and CDR2: LGHNA and YNFKEQ. CDR3 in amino acids: CASSQDTHGYGYTF. In nucleotides, the CDR3 is TGTGCCAGCAGCCAAGATACACATGGCTATGGCTACACCTTC.

The rearrangement uses TRBV2 and TRBJ2-3; 9 bases fit TRBD1. J lost 4 bases, V lost 4 bases, and 6 bases had no gene match. Germline-derived CDR1 and CDR2 are SNHLY and FYNNEI. This CDR3 comprises 15 residues. Here the CDR3 reads CASSAQGAKSDTQYF. DNA of the CDR3: TGTGCCAGCAGTGCACAGGGGGCCAAGTCAGATACGCAGTATTTT.

This clone was seen a few times. The J gene is TRBJ1-5, the V gene TRBV2; D gene uncertain. The CDR3 covers 14 residues. Germline CDR1 SNHLY, CDR2 FYNNEI. The germline V and J ends were trimmed by 3 bases and 4 bases, with 10 bases remaining between them. The CDR3 DNA reads as TGTGCCAGCAGTGAGGGCGGGGTTAATCAGCCCCAGCATTTT. Its translation: CASSEGGVNQPQHF.

The chain recombines TRBV6-5 with TRBJ1-1; D gene unclear. V lost 2 bases, J lost 1 base, and 8 bases lay in between. CDR3 length equals 14 residues. Germline V gives CDR1 MNHEY, CDR2 SVGAGI. The CDR3 here is CASSYQNRNTEAFF. The CDR3 DNA is TGTGCCAGCAGTTACCAGAACAGGAACACTGAAGCTTTCTTT.

V gene TRBV5-6 combines with J gene TRBJ2-1, with 11 bases that match TRBD2. J was trimmed by 10 bases and V by 4 bases; bases with no gene match: 10. From germline, CDR1 is SGHDT and CDR2 YYEEEE. This CDR3 has 15 residues. CDR3 bases: TGTGCCAGCAGCCATAGCGGGAGGGCCCTTAGCGAGCAGTTCTTC. It specifies CASSHSGRALSEQFF. Complete variable domain (other parts from reference TRBV5-6 and TRBJ2-1): DAGVTQSPTHLIKTRGQQVTLRCSPKSGHDTVSWYQQALGQGPQFIFQYYEEEERQRGNFPDRFSGHQFPNYSSELNVNALLLGDSALYLCASSHSGRALSEQFFGPGTRLTVL.

The gene calls are TRBV30 and TRBJ2-3; 11 bases line up with TRBD2. This CDR3 is 16 amino acids long. V lost 0 bases, J lost 0 bases, and 2 bases stayed unmatched. The germline CDR1 and CDR2 sequences are GTSNPN and SVGIG (reference sequence). The CDR3 sequence: CAWSVGTSGSTDTQYF. CDR3 bases: TGTGCCTGGAGTGTCGGGACTAGCGGTAGCACAGATACGCAGTATTTT.

The CDR3 bases are TGCGCCAGCAGCTTGGACTTGTTTGGCACTGAAGCTTTCTTT. Its protein product is CASSLDLFGTEAFF. The chain links TRBV5-1 to TRBJ1-1, with no clear D. The V gene lost 0 bases and the J gene lost 4 bases, with 10 bases spanning the gap. Germline V gene sequence: CDR1 SGHRS, CDR2 YFSETQ. The CDR3 extends over 14 amino acids.

This clone was seen a few times. V is TRBV30 and J is TRBJ1-6; TRBD1 might be the D (6 bases). Trimming took 6 bases from V and 5 from J, leaving 11 bases between them. There are 13 residues in the CDR3. Germline CDR1 and CDR2: GTSNPN and SVGIG (reference sequence). CDR3 region: CACNGQNNSPLHF. The CDR3 DNA reads as TGTGCCTGTAATGGACAGAATAATTCACCCCTCCACTTT.

The rearrangement uses TRBV28 and TRBJ2-3, with D perhaps matching TRBD2 (6 bases). The CDR3 spans 14 residues. In germline, CDR1 is MDHEN, CDR2 SYDVKM. V dropped 8 bases and J dropped 2 bases, with 14 bases sitting between them. CDR3 DNA sequence: TGTGCCAGCGCACCTGGGGGGTTCACAGATACGCAGTATTTT. It specifies CASAPGGFTDTQYF.

V usage is TRBV27 and J usage is TRBJ1-5, with D hard to call. The CDR3 totals 13 residues. Germline lookup yields CDR1 MNHEY and CDR2 SMNVEV (reference sequence). Trimming left V 4 bases short and J 9 bases short, with 13 bases between. The CDR3 bases are TGTGCCAGCAGTTCGGGAGGGCCTCGGCCCCAGCATTTT. It encodes CASSSGGPRPQHF.

DNA of the CDR3: TGTGCCGACCTGTGTCGGTGGGAGGTATCCTACGAGCAGTACTTC. Its translation: CADLCRWEVSYEQYF. The rearrangement joins TRBV10-3 to TRBJ2-7; weak D call: TRBD2 (6 bases). The CDR3 runs 15 residues. Looked up from germline, CDR1 is ENHRY and CDR2 is SYGVKD. V was shortened by 11 bases and J by 1 base, with 21 bases between the two germline ends.

This clone has a handful of counts. The chain recombines TRBV7-3 with TRBJ2-1; D perhaps matches TRBD1 (6 bases). Germline assignment: CDR1 SGHTA and CDR2 FQGTGA. V was pared by 5 bases and J by 8 bases, with 16 bases between. The CDR3 is 14 residues long. CDR3 in amino acids: CASSPQQGGDEQFF. For the CDR3, the DNA is TGTGCCAGCAGCCCCCAACAGGGTGGGGATGAGCAGTTCTTC. The complete variable domain, with remaining parts taken from reference TRBV7-3 and TRBJ2-1, reads GAGVSQTPSNKVTEKGKYVELRCDPISGHTALYWYRQSLGQGPEFLIYFQGTGAADDSGLPNDRFFAVRPEGSVSTLKIQRTERGDSAVYLCASSPQQGGDEQFFGPGTRLTVL.

DNA for the CDR3: TGTGCCTGGAACCCGGGACAGGGCGATCAGCCCCAGCATTTT. As protein: CAWNPGQGDQPQHF. The chain recombines TRBV30 with TRBJ1-5; 9 bases are a match to TRBD1. The CDR3 contains 14 residues. V was clipped by 4 bases and J by 5 bases; unmatched bases: 6. Germline loops: CDR1 GTSNPN, CDR2 SVGIG (reference sequence).

The chain carries TRBV5-1 and TRBJ2-3, with 9 bases lining up with TRBD1. Germline assignment: CDR1 SGHRS and CDR2 YFSETQ. Losses at the gene ends were 4 bases for V and 4 bases for J; bases not matched to a gene: 7. This CDR3 has 15 amino acids. The CDR3, as DNA: TGCGCCAGCAGCAAGGGACAGGGTAGTTCAGATACGCAGTATTTT. As protein: CASSKGQGSSDTQYF.

This chain joins TRBV27 and TRBJ2-1; 8 bases fit TRBD1. This CDR3 comprises 14 residues. J lost 5 bases, V lost 7 bases, and 7 bases had no gene match. Germline assignment: CDR1 MNHEY and CDR2 SMNVEV (reference sequence). The chain's CDR3 is CASTTGGWDNEQFF. The CDR3 coding sequence is TGTGCCAGCACAACAGGGGGTTGGGACAATGAGCAGTTCTTC.

This chain's CDR3 is CASSLRGGSYPDTQYF. DNA for the CDR3: TGTGCCAGCAGCTTAAGGGGGGGATCATACCCAGATACGCAGTATTTT. The chain uses TRBV7-8 and TRBJ2-3; possible D gene TRBD2, 7 bases. CDR3 length: 16 amino acids. Germline values: CDR1 SGHVS, CDR2 FQNEAQ. The germline V and J ends were trimmed by 2 bases and 4 bases, with 16 bases remaining between them.

The chain uses TRBV9 and TRBJ2-4; D unresolved. The CDR3 consists of 12 residues. CDR1 and CDR2 (germline): SGDLS, YYNGEE. V gave up 0 bases and J gave up 9 bases, with 7 bases separating them. CDR3 amino acids: CASSVGAGIQYF. The CDR3 coding sequence is TGTGCCAGCAGCGTAGGGGCAGGCATTCAGTACTTC.

V is TRBV15 and J is TRBJ2-1, with D unresolved. The CDR3 totals 16 residues. CDR1 LNHNV and CDR2 YYDKDF come from the germline V gene (reference sequence). Trimming left V 5 bases short and J 2 bases short, with 16 bases between. CDR3 sequence (DNA): TGTGCCACCAGCGACCCCGGTGGCAGGACCTACAATGAGCAGTTCTTC. Protein product: CATSDPGGRTYNEQFF.

This clone was recorded once. The chain uses TRBV7-3 and TRBJ2-7; D might be TRBD1 (5 bases). Germline values: CDR1 SGHTA, CDR2 FQGTGA. The CDR3 spans 13 residues. The V gene lost 5 bases and the J gene lost 7 bases, with 15 bases spanning the gap. DNA of the CDR3: TGTGCCAGCAGCCCACAGGACCAGGGTGAGCAGTACTTC. The encoded protein is CASSPQDQGEQYF.

The chain is built from TRBV27 and TRBJ2-7; D not certain. V was trimmed by 2 bases and J by 5 bases, leaving 13 bases between them. Germline V gene data show CDR1 as MNHEY and CDR2 as SMNVEV (reference sequence). CDR3 length equals 14 residues. The CDR3 nucleotides are TGTGCCAGCAGTTTAATCGGGTCCAACCACGAGCAGTACTTC. It yields the protein CASSLIGSNHEQYF.

Concerning this clone: One end of the junction varies from germline; a read error may be responsible. The V call is TRBV7-3, the J call TRBJ1-2; D is perhaps TRBD1 (5 bases). This CDR3 has 15 amino acids. Per the germline V gene, CDR1 is SGHTA and CDR2 is FQGTGA. CDR3 protein: CASSPSGGTNFGYTF. DNA of the CDR3: TGTGCCAGCAGCCCGAGCGGGGGTACTAACTTTGGCTACACCTTC.

The gene calls are TRBV9 and TRBJ2-7; TRBD2 is a possible D gene (6 bases). The CDR3 is 13 residues long. Between the trimmed V and J ends, which lost 0 bases and 5 bases, there was a span of 9 bases. Germline V gene sequence: CDR1 SGDLS, CDR2 YYNGEE. The CDR3 sequence: CASSVGGVHEQYF. The CDR3 bases are TGTGCCAGCAGCGTAGGGGGGGTCCACGAGCAGTACTTC.

V usage is TRBV30 and J usage is TRBJ2-5, with 9 bases matching TRBD2. This CDR3 is 15 amino acids long. Germline V gene lookup returns CDR1 GTSNPN and CDR2 SVGIG (reference sequence). The junction had 9 bases not matched to a gene; V was cut back by 5 bases and J by 2 bases. The CDR3 DNA is TGTGCCTGGGACCGAGGTAGCGGGGGACAAGAGACCCAGTACTTC. Residues: CAWDRGSGGQETQYF.

The V call is TRBV4-1, the J call TRBJ1-5; D possibly corresponds to TRBD1 (6 bases). The CDR3 is made up of 14 amino acids. Trimming stripped 4 bases from V and 9 bases from J, with 16 bases between. Germline CDR1 reads MGHRA; CDR2 reads YSYEKL. CDR3 region: CASSRATGLGPQHF. The CDR3 DNA reads TGCGCCAGCAGCCGAGCCACAGGGCTAGGGCCCCAGCATTTT.

As DNA, the CDR3 is TGTGCCAGCTCACCACCGGACAGAAGTGAAGCTTTCTTT. Its protein is CASSPPDRSEAFF. This chain uses TRBV18 with TRBJ1-1; D might be TRBD1 (6 bases). V dropped 0 bases and J dropped 7 bases, with 9 bases sitting between them. CDR1 is KGHSH, CDR2 LQKENI, per germline. The CDR3 runs to 13 residues.

This clone was found a few times. V usage is TRBV6-1 and J usage is TRBJ1-2; no clear D gene. Germline loops: CDR1 MNHNS, CDR2 SASEGT. Trimming shortened V by 0 bases and J by 3 bases, and 11 bases separated the two germline ends. The length of the CDR3 is 15 residues. CDR3 in DNA: TGTGCCAGCAGTGAAGCGGGCAGTTCCTACTATGGCTACACCTTC. Amino acid sequence: CASSEAGSSYYGYTF.

This rearrangement joins TRBV28 to TRBJ2-6, with unresolved D. The V gene's germline CDR1 is MDHEN and CDR2 SYDVKM. Trimming pared 6 bases from V and 9 bases from J, leaving 15 bases between. The CDR3 has 14 residues. The CDR3, as DNA: TGTGCCAGCAGCTCTTCGTATTCGGGCAACGTCCTGACTTTC. Encoded protein: CASSSSYSGNVLTF.

The rearrangement joins TRBV9 to TRBJ2-3, with a possible D match to TRBD2 (5 bases). Trimming removed 6 bases from V and 6 bases from J, with 20 bases in between. The germline V gene has CDR1 SGDLS and CDR2 YYNGEE. This CDR3 spans 15 amino acids. The DNA for the CDR3 is TGTGCCAGCACTCAAGGAGGTGGCGGTGTGGATACGCAGTATTTT. This gives the protein CASTQGGGGVDTQYF.